This T cell receptor beta chain was documented in a study of long-term antiretroviral therapy in people with HIV. Study-level results: Once patients were on ART, diversity went higher but still fell short of transplant donor controls. Information on adherence, resistance and therapy changes was unavailable. Pre-ART clonal expansions dominated every time point's repertoire.

Treatment for all HIV-infected participants took place in the United States. After removal of 2 bases from V and 0 bases from J, the junction contained 4 bases not matched to a gene. Germline-derived CDR1 and CDR2 are WNHNN and SYGVQD (reference sequence). The CDR3 is 16 residues long. At survey level, the immunoSEQ assay was run in its v3.0 version. Data came from immunoSEQ multiplex PCR; TCRdb stores just in-frame clones and leaves some out. The sample has tens of thousands of clones, approximately 85% seen once. In its sample, this clone was seen once. Its antigen remains unknown. The sequenced sample was unsorted PBMCs, obtained 2.2 years after starting antiretroviral therapy. The V and J genes are TRBV10-1 and TRBJ2-1; 7 bases line up with TRBD2. This receptor was obtained from a young man with HIV. CDR3 residues: CASSETASGSYNEQFF. The CDR3, as DNA: TGCGCCAGCAGTGAGACGGCTAGCGGCTCCTACAATGAGCAGTTCTTC.